This TCR beta chain was identified during a study of OX40 agonist ivuxolimab in advanced cancers. As for the study more broadly: Ivuxolimab was an agonistic, fully human IgG2 monoclonal antibody directed against OX40 (CD134), a costimulatory receptor. Intravenous ivuxolimab was administered to patients every 2 weeks at six dose levels: 0.01, 0.1, 0.3, 1.5, 3 and 10 mg/kg. Of the 50 or so patients in dose escalation, about 20 had hepatocellular carcinoma, approximately 15 had melanoma, 9 had renal cell carcinoma and 9 had head and neck cancer. In the dose-escalation cohort, more than 75% of patients were male, and the mean age was roughly 60 years, with a range of 23 to 79. Patients were allowed to have had prior anti-PD-1, anti-PD-L1 or anti-CTLA-4 therapy, and roughly 40% of the dose-escalation patients had been treated with checkpoint inhibitors. Partial responses occurred in three dose-escalation patients, of whom one had hepatocellular carcinoma and two had cutaneous melanoma. Peripheral TCRbeta sequencing was intended to test whether TCR sequence diversity was altered and clonal T-cell expansion was caused by ivuxolimab. The paper covers the monotherapy dose-escalation part of the phase I ivuxolimab trial, which included N of about 50 patients.

Genomic DNA was isolated from the sorted cells so that the TCRbeta CDR3 region could be sequenced. TCRbeta CDR3 regions were sequenced using the immunoSEQ Assay. TCRdb retrieved this table from immuneACCESS and kept in-frame rearrangements only. Not all clones are present; in checked studies, unresolved V genes account for under half, and no reason is known for the remainder. The sample contains 30,000 to 45,000 clones, 85% to 90% of them found a single time. The top ten hold about 13% of the sample. Measured from the cysteine to the phenylalanine, the CDR3 is 15 residues long. Just CDR3 DNA is preserved here, 45 bases in frame from base 1. The germline V gene provides CDR1 LGHNA and CDR2 YSLEER. The germline ends are 12 bases apart after V is trimmed by 7 bases and J by 0 bases. The trial excluded patients who had a history of autoimmune disease or were on systemic immunosuppression. Peripheral blood for TCR sequencing was collected from all dose cohorts at baseline, on cycle 4 day 1, and on cycle 7 day 1. Samples came from an open-label, multicenter, first-in-human phase I dose-escalation trial of ivuxolimab. Adults with locally advanced or metastatic melanoma, renal cell carcinoma, hepatocellular carcinoma or head and neck squamous cell carcinoma were enrolled in the trial. Before TCR sequencing, CD4+ T cells and CD8+ T cells were sorted from peripheral blood as separate populations.

Overall study results and their limits: In partial responders in the 0.1-3.0 mg/kg groups, normalized peripheral clonal expansion was found to be among the lowest, especially among CD8+ T cells. At doses of 0.1 to 3.0 mg/kg, clonal expansion of both CD4+ and CD8+ T cells in blood was seen between baseline and week 6. After ivuxolimab, more expanded clones were found on average in CD8+ T cells than in CD4+ T cells. The antigen specificity of the peripheral T cells that underwent clonal expansion was not determined. Low levels of normalized T-cell clonal expansion were also seen in some patients who did not respond.

For this clone: The antigen it binds to is not known. Nothing much larger sits one base from this clone, and base qualities are not available.

The receptor was isolated from an adult with an advanced solid tumor such as melanoma, head and neck, liver or kidney cancer. The sample in question was CD4+ or CD8+ T cells sorted from blood, obtained in a trial of the OX40 agonist ivuxolimab. Here the chain combines TRBV4-3 and TRBJ2-2; the D region possibly corresponds to TRBD1 (5 bases align). The CDR3 is CASTVDSTNTGELFF. The DNA is as follows: TGCGCCAGCACCGTCGACAGTACGAACACCGGGGAGCTGTTTTTT.